Listed below are T cell receptor beta chains from one sample, sequenced in a study of blood T cell repertoires in COVID-19. Sequencing used immunoSEQ multiplex PCR; TCRdb keeps in-frame clones, though not all of them. The sample contains 60,000 or so clones, 90% of which appear only once. Material: peripheral blood. The origin of the receptors is a human donor with active COVID-19. The donor label of this sample is uncertain. Both conserved end residues are part of each CDR3. A D gene is named only where the DNA matches it firmly. Size tells how often a clone was seen (once, few, many) or the class of an expanded clone, and some rows leave it out.

cdr3_length clone_size d_call j_call v_call cdr3_nt cdr3_aa
14 NA NA TRBJ1-1 TRBV3-1/TRBV3-2 TGTGCCAGCAGCCAAGATGGAGGGAGAGGACGGGCTTTCTTT CASSQDGGRGRAFF
13 NA NA TRBJ2-7 TRBV24-1 TGTGCCACCAGTGACCCTCTTACCTACGAGCAGTACTTC CATSDPLTYEQYF
17 once TRBD2 TRBJ2-6 TRBV18 TGTGCCAGCTCACCCGCTAGCGGGAGCTCTGGGGCCAACGTCCTGACTTTC CASSPASGSSGANVLTF
16 NA TRBD1 TRBJ1-1 TRBV5-1 TGCGCCAGCAGCCGGCGGACAGGGGCCCCGAGCACTGAAGCTTTCTTT CASSRRTGAPSTEAFF
18 NA TRBD2 TRBJ2-1 TRBV5-4 TGTGCCAGCAGCTCCGGGACTAGCGGGAGTTTCCCTTACAATGAGCAGTTCTTC CASSSGTSGSFPYNEQFF
11 NA NA TRBJ2-3 TRBV29-1 TGCAGCGTTCTTCGAGCAGATACGCAGTATTTT CSVLRADTQYF
16 NA NA TRBJ2-7 TRBV7-9 TGTGCCAGCAGCACCCACCTACGAGGGGGAAGGGACGAGCAGTACTTC CASSTHLRGGRDEQYF
16 NA TRBD1 TRBJ2-3 TRBV5-1 TGCGCCAGCACTCCGAGAGGGGACAGCCCCACAGATACGCAGTATTTT CASTPRGDSPTDTQYF
15 once TRBD1 TRBJ1-3 TRBV5-8 TGTGCCAGCAGCCTGGACAGGGGAACTGGAAACACCATATATTTT CASSLDRGTGNTIYF
15 NA TRBD1 TRBJ1-5 TRBV27 TGTGCCAGCAGTTCGGGACAGGGAGGCAATCAGCCCCAGCATTTT CASSSGQGGNQPQHF
13 NA TRBD2 TRBJ2-5 TRBV5-6 TGTGCCAGCAGCTTGGACGGGAGGGGGACCCAGTACTTC CASSLDGRGTQYF